These T cell receptor beta chains were read from a single sample in a study of regulatory T cells. The method was immunoSEQ multiplex PCR; TCRdb's version includes in-frame clones alone and lacks a portion of them. This table has about 20,000 clones, 93% appearing once. The sample taken for sequencing was CD8+ T cells sorted from blood. Source of these receptors: a child aged 2 to 10 with CD3G deficiency. Each CDR3 is given with its conserved first and last residue. A D gene is named only where the DNA matches it firmly. Clone sizes are given selectively: once, few, many, or a class where the clone is expanded.

v_gene: TRBV19
j_gene: TRBJ2-1
abundance: -
d_gene: TRBD2
CDR3aa: CASSIGSSGTNEQFF
CDR3nt: TGTGCCAGTAGTATTGGGTCTAGCGGGACCAATGAGCAGTTCTTC

v_gene: TRBV28
j_gene: TRBJ1-2
abundance: -
d_gene: TRBD1
CDR3aa: CASSFGDSDGYTF
CDR3nt: TGTGCCAGCAGTTTCGGGGACAGCGATGGCTACACCTTC

v_gene: TRBV5-1
j_gene: TRBJ2-7
abundance: -
d_gene: -
CDR3aa: CASSLADWKSNEQYF
CDR3nt: TGCGCCAGCAGCTTGGCCGACTGGAAAAGTAACGAGCAGTACTTC

v_gene: TRBV7-9
j_gene: TRBJ2-3
abundance: -
d_gene: TRBD1
CDR3aa: CASSSTNPRDRHTDTQYF
CDR3nt: TGTGCCAGCAGCTCCACTAACCCCCGGGACAGACACACAGATACGCAGTATTTT

v_gene: TRBV28
j_gene: TRBJ2-3
abundance: -
d_gene: -
CDR3aa: CASSSHTDTQYF
CDR3nt: TGTGCCAGCAGTTCCCACACAGATACGCAGTATTTT

v_gene: TRBV7-9
j_gene: TRBJ2-3
abundance: -
d_gene: TRBD2
CDR3aa: CASSATLAGVKTDTQYF
CDR3nt: TGTGCCAGCAGCGCAACTCTAGCGGGAGTAAAGACAGATACGCAGTATTTT

v_gene: TRBV27
j_gene: TRBJ2-1
abundance: -
d_gene: -
CDR3aa: CASSSPVGEQFF
CDR3nt: TGTGCCAGCAGTTCCCCGGTTGGAGAGCAGTTCTTC

v_gene: TRBV6-1
j_gene: TRBJ1-2
abundance: -
d_gene: TRBD1
CDR3aa: CASSEPGTGVGYTF
CDR3nt: TGTGCCAGCAGTGAACCCGGGACAGGGGTAGGCTACACCTTC

v_gene: TRBV19
j_gene: TRBJ2-2
abundance: -
d_gene: TRBD1
CDR3aa: CASSFRGTGELFF
CDR3nt: TGTGCCAGTAGCTTCAGGGGGACCGGGGAGCTGTTTTTT

v_gene: TRBV7-9
j_gene: TRBJ1-1
abundance: -
d_gene: -
CDR3aa: CASSLSETEAFF
CDR3nt: TGTGCCAGCAGCTTGTCAGAAACTGAAGCTTTCTTT

v_gene: TRBV6-1
j_gene: TRBJ2-1
abundance: -
d_gene: -
CDR3aa: CASRYLATRNEQFF
CDR3nt: TGTGCCAGCAGGTACCTAGCGACGAGAAATGAGCAGTTCTTC

v_gene: TRBV5-5
j_gene: TRBJ2-7
abundance: -
d_gene: -
CDR3aa: CASSLTGHEQYF
CDR3nt: TGTGCCAGCAGCTTAACAGGGCACGAGCAGTACTTC

v_gene: TRBV7-9
j_gene: TRBJ2-5
abundance: -
d_gene: -
CDR3aa: CASSFGPNPQETQYF
CDR3nt: TGTGCCAGCAGCTTTGGACCGAACCCCCAAGAGACCCAGTACTTC

v_gene: TRBV27
j_gene: TRBJ2-1
abundance: -
d_gene: -
CDR3aa: CASSLSTAEEQFF
CDR3nt: TGTGCCAGCAGTTTATCTACCGCAGAAGAGCAGTTCTTC

v_gene: TRBV10-2
j_gene: TRBJ2-5
abundance: -
d_gene: TRBD2
CDR3aa: CASSGGETQYF
CDR3nt: TGCGCCAGCAGCGGGGGGGAGACCCAGTACTTC

v_gene: TRBV28
j_gene: TRBJ1-1
abundance: -
d_gene: -
CDR3aa: CASSPVGLNTEAFF
CDR3nt: TGTGCCAGCAGCCCTGTCGGGTTGAACACTGAAGCTTTCTTT

v_gene: TRBV28
j_gene: TRBJ2-7
abundance: -
d_gene: -
CDR3aa: CASSQQGTEQYF
CDR3nt: TGTGCCAGCAGCCAACAGGGTACCGAGCAGTACTTC

v_gene: TRBV11-2
j_gene: TRBJ2-3
abundance: -
d_gene: TRBD1
CDR3aa: CASSLDRARGTDTQYF
CDR3nt: TGTGCCAGCAGCCTGGACAGGGCCAGGGGGACAGATACGCAGTATTTT

v_gene: TRBV28
j_gene: TRBJ2-7
abundance: -
d_gene: -
CDR3aa: CASSLGPLVEQYF
CDR3nt: TGTGCCAGCAGTTTAGGCCCCCTGGTGGAGCAGTACTTC

v_gene: TRBV28
j_gene: TRBJ2-7
abundance: -
d_gene: -
CDR3aa: CASSLRGYEQYF
CDR3nt: TGTGCCAGCAGTTTAAGGGGCTACGAGCAGTACTTC

v_gene: TRBV6-1
j_gene: TRBJ2-7
abundance: -
d_gene: -
CDR3aa: CASSDGRYYEQYF
CDR3nt: TGTGCCAGCAGTGACGGCAGATACTACGAGCAGTACTTC

v_gene: TRBV6-1
j_gene: TRBJ1-2
abundance: -
d_gene: TRBD1
CDR3aa: CASSDPRDRLRAGYTF
CDR3nt: TGTGCCAGCAGTGACCCCAGGGACAGACTAAGAGCTGGCTACACCTTC

v_gene: TRBV5-1
j_gene: TRBJ1-4
abundance: -
d_gene: -
CDR3aa: CASSLEPTTNEKLFF
CDR3nt: TGCGCCAGCAGCTTGGAACCGACAACTAATGAAAAACTGTTTTTT

v_gene: TRBV5-1
j_gene: TRBJ2-1
abundance: medium-sized
d_gene: -
CDR3aa: CASSLLPGPLNEQFF
CDR3nt: TGCGCCAGCAGCTTGCTACCAGGTCCCCTCAATGAGCAGTTCTTC

v_gene: TRBV7-9
j_gene: TRBJ2-3
abundance: -
d_gene: TRBD1
CDR3aa: CASSPTGGATDTQYF
CDR3nt: TGTGCCAGCAGCCCTACAGGGGGCGCGACAGATACGCAGTATTTT

v_gene: TRBV28
j_gene: TRBJ2-7
abundance: -
d_gene: TRBD2
CDR3aa: CASSARDYFHEQYF
CDR3nt: TGTGCCAGCAGTGCCCGGGACTACTTCCACGAGCAGTACTTC

v_gene: TRBV5-1
j_gene: TRBJ2-1
abundance: -
d_gene: -
CDR3aa: CASSLDLSGRRVYNEQFF
CDR3nt: TGCGCCAGCAGCTTGGACCTCTCTGGCCGGCGGGTCTACAATGAGCAGTTCTTC

v_gene: TRBV7-6
j_gene: TRBJ2-2
abundance: -
d_gene: -
CDR3aa: CASSRRGLNTGELFF
CDR3nt: TGTGCCAGCAGCCGTCGGGGGTTGAACACCGGGGAGCTGTTTTTT

v_gene: TRBV19
j_gene: TRBJ1-5
abundance: -
d_gene: TRBD1
CDR3aa: CASSHRGGNQPQHF
CDR3nt: TGTGCCAGTAGCCACAGGGGAGGTAATCAGCCCCAGCATTTT

v_gene: TRBV28
j_gene: TRBJ2-6
abundance: -
d_gene: -
CDR3aa: CASSPGLAGANVLTF
CDR3nt: TGTGCCAGCAGTCCGGGACTGGCTGGGGCCAACGTCCTGACTTTC

v_gene: TRBV6-1
j_gene: TRBJ2-7
abundance: -
d_gene: TRBD1
CDR3aa: CASGRDRNYEQYF
CDR3nt: TGTGCCAGCGGCCGGGACAGAAATTACGAGCAGTACTTC

v_gene: TRBV10-2
j_gene: TRBJ2-7
abundance: once
d_gene: TRBD1
CDR3aa: CAILRQGYPYEQYF
CDR3nt: TGCGCCATCCTAAGACAGGGGTATCCCTACGAGCAGTACTTC

v_gene: TRBV6-1
j_gene: TRBJ2-7
abundance: -
d_gene: -
CDR3aa: CASSLTSRYEQYF
CDR3nt: TGTGCCAGCAGTCTGACTAGTAGGTACGAGCAGTACTTC

v_gene: TRBV10-2
j_gene: TRBJ2-7
abundance: -
d_gene: -
CDR3aa: CASSEYPIDEQYF
CDR3nt: TGCGCCAGCAGTGAGTATCCAATCGACGAGCAGTACTTC

v_gene: TRBV27
j_gene: TRBJ2-7
abundance: -
d_gene: -
CDR3aa: CASSLSISDEQYF
CDR3nt: TGTGCCAGCAGTTTATCGATTTCGGACGAGCAGTACTTC